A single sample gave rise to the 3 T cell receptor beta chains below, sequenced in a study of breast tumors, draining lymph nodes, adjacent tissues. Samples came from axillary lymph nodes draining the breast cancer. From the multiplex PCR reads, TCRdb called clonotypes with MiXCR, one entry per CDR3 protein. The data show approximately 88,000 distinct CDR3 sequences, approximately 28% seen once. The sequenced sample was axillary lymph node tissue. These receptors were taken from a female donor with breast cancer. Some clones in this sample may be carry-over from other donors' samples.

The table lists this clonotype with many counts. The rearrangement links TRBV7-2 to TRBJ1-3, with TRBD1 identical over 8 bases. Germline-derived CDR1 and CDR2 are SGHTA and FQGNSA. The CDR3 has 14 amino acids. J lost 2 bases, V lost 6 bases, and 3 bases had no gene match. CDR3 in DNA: TGTGCCAGCAGAGCAGGGGGCCCTGGAAACACCATATATTTT. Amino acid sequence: CASRAGGPGNTIYF.

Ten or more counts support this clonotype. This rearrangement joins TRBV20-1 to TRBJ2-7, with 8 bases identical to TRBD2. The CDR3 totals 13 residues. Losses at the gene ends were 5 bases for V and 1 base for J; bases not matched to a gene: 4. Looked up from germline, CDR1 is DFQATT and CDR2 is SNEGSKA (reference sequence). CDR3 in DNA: TGCAGTGCTGCGACTAGCGCTTCCTACGAGCAGTACTTC. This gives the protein CSAATSASYEQYF.

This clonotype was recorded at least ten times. CDR3 loop: CATSSWTGEASGRKETQYF. In DNA, the CDR3 is TGTGCCACCAGCAGCTGGACAGGGGAAGCTAGCGGGAGAAAAGAGACCCAGTACTTC. The chain joins TRBV15 to TRBJ2-5, with D maybe TRBD2 (10 bases). With 3 bases removed from V and 3 bases from J, the gap between germline ends came to 26 bases. The CDR3 is 19 amino acids. Germline values: CDR1 LNHNV, CDR2 YYDKDF (reference sequence). Variable domain in full (rest from reference TRBV15 and TRBJ2-5): DAMVIQNPRYQVTQFGKPVTLSCSQTLNHNVMYWYQQKSSQAPKLLFHYYDKDFNNEADTPDNFQSRRPNTSFCFLDIRSPGLGDTAMYLCATSSWTGEASGRKETQYFGPGTRLLVL.